These T cell receptor beta chains were read from a single sample in a study of graft-versus-host responses after intestinal transplantation. The repertoire was sequenced with immunoSEQ multiplex PCR; TCRdb's copy has only in-frame clones and lacks some. The data contain about 29,000 clones, about 80% of them singletons. The sample was ileum tissue, taken 98 days after intestinal transplantation. The source is a human patient who received an intestinal transplant, so some T cells may come from the graft donor. Each CDR3 is given with its conserved first and last residue.

TRBJ2-4 TRBV6-1 12 CASTLGGNIQYF
TRBJ1-2 TRBV5-4 12 CASTGLGGGYTF
TRBJ1-1 TRBV6-4 14 CASSRPIGGTEAFF
TRBJ2-7 TRBV7-9 14 CASSLTGPSYEQYF
TRBJ1-2 TRBV6-5 14 CASKGQGDLYGYTF
TRBJ1-1 TRBV4-1 15 CASSQDLRGNTEAFF
TRBJ2-3 TRBV7-9 12 CASSLGQETQYF
TRBJ2-2 TRBV10-3 15 CAIRPRDKNTGELFF
TRBJ1-5 TRBV19 15 CASSIAPLRFEPQHF
TRBJ1-5 TRBV27 14 CASSTIAGYQPQHF
TRBJ2-2 TRBV5-1 12 CASRQNTGELFF
TRBJ2-3 TRBV5-4 14 CASSAGTSVDTQYF
TRBJ1-1 TRBV21-1 16 CASSKDRVRRNTEAFF
TRBJ1-2 TRBV6-1 15 CASSEFRDPFYGYTF
TRBJ2-7 TRBV30 14 CAWVLGTGVGKQYF
TRBJ2-5 TRBV25-1 12 CASRRGQETQYF
TRBJ2-1 TRBV6-1 13 CASQWTGSNEQFF